This TCR beta chain was sequenced during a study of blood T cell repertoires in COVID-19. This CDR3 contains 13 residues. V was pared by 4 bases and J by 0 bases, with 5 bases between. Germline CDR1 reads SGHRS; CDR2 reads YFSETQ. Profiling relied on immunoSEQ multiplex PCR, and the TCRdb table lists in-frame clones only, not all of them. The sample has approximately 98,000 clones; about 83% are singletons. The receptor was derived from a woman between 65 and 79 years old with acute or convalescent COVID-19. This chain uses TRBV5-1 with TRBJ2-1; no reliable D call. The sample taken for sequencing was peripheral blood. The CDR3 nucleotides read TGCGCCAGCAGCGCCGGCTCCTACAATGAGCAGTTCTTC. Protein: CASSAGSYNEQFF.